Listed below are T cell receptor beta chains from one sample, sequenced in a study of blood T cell repertoires in COVID-19. Sequencing used immunoSEQ multiplex PCR; TCRdb keeps in-frame clones, though not all of them. The profile shows 40,000 to 50,000 clones, approximately 90% of them singletons. The sample consisted of peripheral blood. These TCRs come from a human donor in a cohort sampled during active COVID-19. CDR3s include the opening cysteine and the closing phenylalanine or tryptophan. A D gene is named only where the DNA matches it firmly. The size entry is marked missing in some rows and otherwise reads once, few, many or a size class.

TRBJ2-7,TRBV27,-,-,CASSFATGAYEQYF,TGTGCCAGCAGTTTTGCGACAGGAGCCTACGAGCAGTACTTC
TRBJ1-4,TRBV10-1,few,-,CASSESTDRATNEKLFF,TGCGCCAGCAGTGAGTCGACTGACAGAGCAACTAATGAAAAACTGTTTTTT
TRBJ2-7,TRBV10-3,-,-,CAISYSPGTLSYEQYF,TGTGCCATCAGCTATTCCCCCGGGACATTATCCTACGAGCAGTACTTC
TRBJ2-3,TRBV3-1/TRBV3-2,-,TRBD2,CASSRFGSGSTDTQYF,TGTGCCAGCAGCCGCTTTGGTAGCGGGAGCACAGATACGCAGTATTTT
TRBJ2-3,TRBV7-8,-,TRBD2,CASSQGLAGVDTQYF,TGTGCCAGCAGCCAAGGACTAGCGGGAGTAGATACGCAGTATTTT
TRBJ1-3,TRBV5-6,-,-,CASSATAVGGNTIYF,TGTGCCAGCAGCGCTACCGCGGTGGGTGGAAACACCATATATTTT
TRBJ2-1,TRBV6-8,-,TRBD2,CASSQPGLAGSYNEQFF,TGTGCCAGCAGTCAGCCGGGACTAGCGGGGTCCTACAATGAGCAGTTCTTC
TRBJ2-7,TRBV3-1/TRBV3-2,-,TRBD1,CASSQGWQGANEQYF,TGTGCCAGCAGCCAAGGTTGGCAGGGGGCCAACGAGCAGTACTTC
TRBJ2-5,TRBV20-1,-,-,CSAEQETQYF,TGCAGTGCCGAGCAAGAGACCCAGTACTTC
TRBJ2-7,TRBV9,once,TRBD2,CASSGLAGGGGEQYF,TGTGCCAGCAGCGGATTAGCGGGAGGGGGCGGCGAGCAGTACTTC
TRBJ1-1,TRBV7-3,-,-,CASSLPPDTEAFF,TGTGCCAGCAGCCTACCCCCGGACACGGAAGCTTTCTTT
TRBJ2-5,TRBV6-5,-,TRBD2,CASSYSSGRAQETQYF,TGTGCCAGCAGTTATTCTAGCGGGAGGGCCCAAGAGACCCAGTACTTC
TRBJ1-5,TRBV4-1,-,TRBD1,CASSQDLGQGARQPQHF,TGCGCCAGCAGCCAAGATCTGGGACAGGGGGCTAGACAGCCCCAGCATTTT
TRBJ2-7,TRBV28,-,TRBD2,CASSLGGAGGGYEQYF,TGTGCCAGCAGTTTAGGCGGGGCGGGAGGGGGATACGAGCAGTACTTC
TRBJ2-7,TRBV28,-,TRBD1,CASTRGRGSPYEQYF,TGTGCCAGCACCCGGGGCAGGGGGTCCCCGTACGAGCAGTACTTC
TRBJ2-1,TRBV2,-,TRBD1,CASDRVSYNEQFF,TGTGCCAGCGACAGGGTCTCCTACAATGAGCAGTTCTTC
TRBJ2-7,TRBV7-6,-,-,CASSLEASDEQYF,TGTGCCAGCAGCTTAGAGGCTAGCGACGAGCAGTACTTC
TRBJ2-7,TRBV28,once,-,CASSLGPQSSYEQYF,TGTGCCAGCAGTTTAGGGCCCCAGAGCTCCTACGAGCAGTACTTC
TRBJ2-1,TRBV10-3,-,-,CAISESTLGQGGFEQFF,TGTGCCATCAGTGAGTCGACTCTAGGGCAGGGAGGTTTCGAGCAGTTCTTC
TRBJ1-1,TRBV5-8,-,-,CASSLVRQINTEAFF,TGTGCCAGCAGCTTGGTACGACAGATAAACACTGAAGCTTTCTTT
TRBJ1-1,TRBV4-1,-,-,CASSPRVNTEAFF,TGCGCCAGCAGCCCCAGGGTGAACACTGAAGCTTTCTTT